A single sample is the source of the 7 T cell receptor beta chains below, sequenced in a study of T cell responses to AZD1222 COVID-19 vaccine. Sequencing was performed with immunoSEQ multiplex PCR; in TCRdb, only in-frame clones are kept and a portion is missing. The sample has about 150,000 clones, 91% seen once. Sequenced material: peripheral blood, taken 28 days after the second AZD1222 dose. These receptors were obtained from an adult who received the AZD1222 COVID-19 vaccine.

CDR3 coding DNA: TGCGCCAGCAGCCAAGACAGGGCAGGGATCAACTATGGCTACACCTTC. Its protein is CASSQDRAGINYGYTF. The chain employs TRBV4-3 and TRBJ1-2, with D possibly TRBD1 on 5 matching bases. Germline V lookup: CDR1 LGHNA, CDR2 YSLEER. The CDR3 is 16 amino acids. V was clipped by 0 bases and J by 2 bases, with 13 bases between them.

The gene calls are TRBV7-2 and TRBJ1-2; D is unclear. The germline CDR1 and CDR2 sequences are SGHTA and FQGNSA. Trimming removed 5 bases from V and 4 bases from J, with 11 bases in between. The CDR3 is made up of 13 amino acids. CDR3 region: CASSHSGSYGYTF. The CDR3 DNA reads as TGTGCCAGCAGCCATAGTGGGAGCTATGGCTACACCTTC.

The gene calls are TRBV3-1 (or the pseudogene TRBV3-2) and TRBJ2-5; TRBD2 matches at 8 bases. CDR1 and CDR2 from the germline V gene are LGHDT and YNNKEL (reference sequence). V lost 1 base, J lost 0 bases, and 10 bases stayed unmatched. The CDR3 covers 18 residues. Here the CDR3 DNA reads TGTGCCAGCAGCCAAGGAGCGGGGGCACGGGTAAACCAAGAGACCCAGTACTTC. It is translated as CASSQGAGARVNQETQYF.

The V gene is TRBV7-9, the J gene TRBJ1-5, with D possibly being TRBD1 (6 bases). The V gene lost 3 bases and the J gene lost 2 bases, with 14 bases spanning the gap. The CDR3 consists of 16 residues. Germline CDR1 and CDR2: SEHNR and FQNEAQ (reference sequence). The CDR3 nucleotides are TGTGCCAGCAGCTTCGGGGGGGCGACGGGCAATCAGCCCCAGCATTTT. Protein: CASSFGGATGNQPQHF.

This sequence joins TRBV19 and TRBJ1-4, with a weak D call TRBD1 (6 bases). Germline CDR1 is LNHDA and CDR2 is SQIVND (reference sequence). The length of the CDR3 is 17 residues. The V end lost 4 bases, the J end lost 0 bases, and 15 bases lay between the germline ends. CDR3 in DNA: TGTGCCAGTAGTACGTCACAGGGACGTGCAACTAATGAAAAACTGTTTTTT. As protein: CASSTSQGRATNEKLFF.

This clone came up once. The J gene is TRBJ2-2, the V gene TRBV9; possible D gene TRBD1, 6 bases. V dropped 0 bases and J dropped 5 bases, with 14 bases sitting between them. The CDR3 consists of 16 residues. From germline, CDR1 is SGDLS and CDR2 YYNGEE. CDR3 loop: CASSVVPDSGTGELFF. CDR3 coding DNA: TGTGCCAGCAGCGTAGTCCCGGACAGTGGGACCGGGGAGCTGTTTTTT.

The rearrangement uses TRBV14 and TRBJ1-1, with D hard to call. V was trimmed by 4 bases and J by 1 base, leaving 7 bases between them. The CDR3 runs 13 residues. Germline values: CDR1 SGHDN, CDR2 FVKESK. The CDR3, as DNA: TGTGCCAGCAGCCTTACAAGGAACACTGAAGCTTTCTTT. It yields the protein CASSLTRNTEAFF.